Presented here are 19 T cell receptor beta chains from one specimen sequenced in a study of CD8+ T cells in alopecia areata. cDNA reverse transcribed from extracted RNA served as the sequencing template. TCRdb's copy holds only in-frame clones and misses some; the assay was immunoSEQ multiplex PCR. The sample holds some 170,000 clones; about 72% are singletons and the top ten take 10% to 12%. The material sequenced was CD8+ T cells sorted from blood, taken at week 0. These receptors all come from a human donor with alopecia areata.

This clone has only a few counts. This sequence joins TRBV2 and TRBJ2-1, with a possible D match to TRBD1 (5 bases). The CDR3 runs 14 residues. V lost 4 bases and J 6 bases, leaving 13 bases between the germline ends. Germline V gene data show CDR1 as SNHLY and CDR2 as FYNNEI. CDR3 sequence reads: CASSGAGSGNEQFF. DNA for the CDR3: TGTGCCAGCAGTGGGGCAGGGTCGGGCAATGAGCAGTTCTTC. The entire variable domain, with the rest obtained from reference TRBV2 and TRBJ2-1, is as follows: EPEVTQTPSHQVTQMGQEVILRCVPISNHLYFYWYRQILGQKVEFLVSFYNNEISEKSEIFDDQFSVERPDGSNFTLKIRSTKLEDSAMYFCASSGAGSGNEQFFGPGTRLTVL.

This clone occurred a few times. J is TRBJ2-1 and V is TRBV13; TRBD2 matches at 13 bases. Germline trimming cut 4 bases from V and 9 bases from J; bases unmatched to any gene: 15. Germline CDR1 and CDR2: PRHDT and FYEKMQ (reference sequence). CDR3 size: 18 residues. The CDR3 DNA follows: TGTGCCAGCAGCTCACTACTCCGGACTAGCGGGGGTTTTAGTGAGCAGTTCTTC. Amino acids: CASSSLLRTSGGFSEQFF.

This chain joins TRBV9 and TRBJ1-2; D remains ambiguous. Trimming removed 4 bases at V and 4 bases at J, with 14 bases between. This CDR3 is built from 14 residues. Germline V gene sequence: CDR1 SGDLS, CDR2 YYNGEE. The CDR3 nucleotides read TGTGCCAGCAGCCCTTATTCCTCGCTCTATGGCTACACCTTC. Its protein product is CASSPYSSLYGYTF.

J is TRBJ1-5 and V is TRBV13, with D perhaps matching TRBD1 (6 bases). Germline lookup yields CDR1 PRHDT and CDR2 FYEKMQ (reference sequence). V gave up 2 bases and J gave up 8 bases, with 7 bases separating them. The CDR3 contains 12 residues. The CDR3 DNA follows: TGTGCCAGCAGCTTAAAGGGGGAGCCCCAGCATTTT. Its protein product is CASSLKGEPQHF.

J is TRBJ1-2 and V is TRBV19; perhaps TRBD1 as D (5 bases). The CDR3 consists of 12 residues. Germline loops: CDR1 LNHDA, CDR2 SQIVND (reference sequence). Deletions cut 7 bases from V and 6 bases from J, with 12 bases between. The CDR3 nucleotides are TGTGCCAGTAATGAACAGGAACATGGCTACACCTTC. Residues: CASNEQEHGYTF. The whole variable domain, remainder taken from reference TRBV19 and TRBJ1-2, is DGGITQSPKYLFRKEGQNVTLSCEQNLNHDAMYWYRQDPGQGLRLIYYSQIVNDFQKGDIAEGYSVSREKKESFPLTVTSAQKNPTAFYLCASNEQEHGYTFGSGTRLTVV.

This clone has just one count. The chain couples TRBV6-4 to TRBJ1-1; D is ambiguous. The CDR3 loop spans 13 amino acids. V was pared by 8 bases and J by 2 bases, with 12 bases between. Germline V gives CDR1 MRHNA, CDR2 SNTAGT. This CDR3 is CASSRGVNTEAFF. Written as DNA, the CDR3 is TGTGCCAGCTCCCGTGGGGTCAACACTGAAGCTTTCTTT.

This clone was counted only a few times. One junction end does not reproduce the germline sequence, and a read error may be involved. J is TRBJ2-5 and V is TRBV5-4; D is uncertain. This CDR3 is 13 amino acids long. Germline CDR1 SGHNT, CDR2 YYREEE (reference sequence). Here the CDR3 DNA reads TGCGCCAGCAGCCAAGGCGGACAAGAGACCCAGTACTTC. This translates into CASSQGGQETQYF.

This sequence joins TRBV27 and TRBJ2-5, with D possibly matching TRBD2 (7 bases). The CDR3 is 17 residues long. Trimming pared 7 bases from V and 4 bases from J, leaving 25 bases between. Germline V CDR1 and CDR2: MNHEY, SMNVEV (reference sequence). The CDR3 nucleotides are TGTGCCAGCACCCTTCTCGGGGGGCCCCCGAGTCCAGAGACCCAGTACTTC. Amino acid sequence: CASTLLGGPPSPETQYF.

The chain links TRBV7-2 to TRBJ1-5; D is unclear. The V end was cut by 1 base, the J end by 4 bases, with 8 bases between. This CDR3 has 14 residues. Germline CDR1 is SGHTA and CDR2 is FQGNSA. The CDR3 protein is CASSLDPRNQPQHF. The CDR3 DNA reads TGTGCCAGCAGCTTAGATCCCAGAAATCAGCCCCAGCATTTT.

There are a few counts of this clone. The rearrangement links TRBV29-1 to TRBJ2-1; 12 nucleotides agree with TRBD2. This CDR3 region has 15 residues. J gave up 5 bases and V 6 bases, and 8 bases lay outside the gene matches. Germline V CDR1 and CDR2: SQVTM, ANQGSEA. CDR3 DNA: TGCAGCGTAGAGACTAGCGGGGGTATCAACAATGAGCAGTTCTTC. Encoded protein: CSVETSGGINNEQFF.

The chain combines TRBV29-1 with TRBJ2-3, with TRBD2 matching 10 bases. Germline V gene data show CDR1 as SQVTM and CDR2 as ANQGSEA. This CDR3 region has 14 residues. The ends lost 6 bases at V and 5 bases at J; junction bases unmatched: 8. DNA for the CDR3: TGCAGCGTAGCGGGGGGGCCGGAGGGAGATACGCAGTATTTT. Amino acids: CSVAGGPEGDTQYF.

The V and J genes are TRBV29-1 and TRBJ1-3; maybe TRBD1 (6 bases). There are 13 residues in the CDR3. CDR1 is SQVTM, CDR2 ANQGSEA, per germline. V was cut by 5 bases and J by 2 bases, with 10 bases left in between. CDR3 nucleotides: TGCAGCGTTCAGGGGACGGCTGGAAACACCATATATTTT. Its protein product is CSVQGTAGNTIYF.

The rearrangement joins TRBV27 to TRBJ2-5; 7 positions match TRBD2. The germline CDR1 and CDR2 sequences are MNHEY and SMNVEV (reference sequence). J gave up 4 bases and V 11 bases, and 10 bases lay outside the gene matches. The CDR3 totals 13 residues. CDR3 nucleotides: TGTGCCCCGAGGGAGGGTAGGGGAGAGACCCAGTACTTC. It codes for CAPREGRGETQYF.

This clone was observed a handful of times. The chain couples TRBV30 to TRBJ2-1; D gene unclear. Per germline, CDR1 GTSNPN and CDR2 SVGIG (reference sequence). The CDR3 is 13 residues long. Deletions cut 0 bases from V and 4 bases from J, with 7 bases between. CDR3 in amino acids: CAWSVLGYNEQFF. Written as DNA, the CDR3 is TGTGCCTGGAGTGTACTGGGGTACAATGAGCAGTTCTTC.

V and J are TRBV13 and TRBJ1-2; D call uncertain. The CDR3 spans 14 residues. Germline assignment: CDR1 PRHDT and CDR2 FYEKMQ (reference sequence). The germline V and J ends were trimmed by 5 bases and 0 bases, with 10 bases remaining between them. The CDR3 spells CASSGGAANYGYTF. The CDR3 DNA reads TGTGCCAGCAGCGGAGGAGCAGCTAACTATGGCTACACCTTC.

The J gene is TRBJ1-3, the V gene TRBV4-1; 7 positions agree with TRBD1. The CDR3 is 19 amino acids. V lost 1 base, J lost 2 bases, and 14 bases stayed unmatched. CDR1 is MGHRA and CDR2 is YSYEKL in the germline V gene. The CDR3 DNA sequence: TGCGCCAGCAGCCAAGTGAGACAGGGCCGGGACGACGCTGGAAACACCATATATTTT. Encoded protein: CASSQVRQGRDDAGNTIYF.

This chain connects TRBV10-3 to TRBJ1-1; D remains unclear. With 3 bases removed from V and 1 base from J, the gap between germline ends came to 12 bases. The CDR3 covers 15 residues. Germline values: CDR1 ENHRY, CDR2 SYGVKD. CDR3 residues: CAISEMGMGNTEAFF. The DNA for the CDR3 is TGTGCCATCAGTGAAATGGGTATGGGGAACACTGAAGCTTTCTTT.

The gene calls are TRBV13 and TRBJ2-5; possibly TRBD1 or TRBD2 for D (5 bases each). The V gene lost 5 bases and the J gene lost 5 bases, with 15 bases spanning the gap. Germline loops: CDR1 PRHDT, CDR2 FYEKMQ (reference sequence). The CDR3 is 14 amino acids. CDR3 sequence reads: CASSDGTLVETQYF. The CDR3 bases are TGTGCCAGCAGCGACGGGACCCTCGTGGAGACCCAGTACTTC.

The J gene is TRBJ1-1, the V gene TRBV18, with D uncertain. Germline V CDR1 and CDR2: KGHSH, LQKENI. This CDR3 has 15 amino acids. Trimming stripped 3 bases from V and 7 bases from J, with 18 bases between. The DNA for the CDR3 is TGTGCCAGCTCACCCCTCCGATCAGAGACTCATGAAGCTTTCTTT. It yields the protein CASSPLRSETHEAFF.